The rows below give T cell receptor beta chains drawn from one sample of a study of blood T cell repertoires in COVID-19. This table comes from immunoSEQ multiplex PCR, and its TCRdb copy is limited to in-frame clones, with some not included. The data hold approximately 280,000 clones, with about nine tenths observed a single time. The sequenced sample was PBMCs or T cells enriched from blood (not recorded which). These receptors were obtained from a woman in her fifties or sixties who had recovered from COVID-19. The CDR3 runs from the conserved cysteine through the conserved F or W. A D gene is named only where the DNA matches it firmly.

d_gene: TRBD1; j_gene: TRBJ2-5; v_gene: TRBV13; CDR3aa: CATGQGGRETQYF
d_gene: -; j_gene: TRBJ1-3; v_gene: TRBV15; CDR3aa: CATSTRGSGNTIYF
d_gene: TRBD1; j_gene: TRBJ1-2; v_gene: TRBV5-4; CDR3aa: CASSRDRANYGYTF
d_gene: TRBD2; j_gene: TRBJ2-3; v_gene: TRBV6-6; CDR3aa: CASRRTSGGDAQYF
d_gene: TRBD2; j_gene: TRBJ2-2; v_gene: TRBV3-1/TRBV3-2; CDR3aa: CASSQGLAGGELFF
d_gene: -; j_gene: TRBJ1-1; v_gene: TRBV5-6; CDR3aa: CASSLGWGGHTEAFF
d_gene: -; j_gene: TRBJ1-5; v_gene: TRBV28; CDR3aa: CASSSTGTFSNQPQHF
d_gene: -; j_gene: TRBJ1-3; v_gene: TRBV5-1; CDR3aa: CASSTDGNSGNTIYF
d_gene: TRBD2; j_gene: TRBJ2-3; v_gene: TRBV5-1; CDR3aa: CASSLVTSGGDTQYF
d_gene: -; j_gene: TRBJ1-5; v_gene: TRBV28; CDR3aa: CASSVRHSSNQPQHF